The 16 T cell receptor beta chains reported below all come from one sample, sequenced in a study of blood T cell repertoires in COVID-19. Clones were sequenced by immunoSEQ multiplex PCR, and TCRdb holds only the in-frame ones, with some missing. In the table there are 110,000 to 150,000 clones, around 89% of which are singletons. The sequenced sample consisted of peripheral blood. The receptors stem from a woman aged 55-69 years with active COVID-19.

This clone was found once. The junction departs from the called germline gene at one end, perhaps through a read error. The CDR3 DNA is TGTGCCAGCAGTGAGGCCCCCCGGGAAGGAATCACCATATATTTT. Protein: CASSEAPREGITIYF. The chain links TRBV6-1 to TRBJ1-3; D is unresolved. This CDR3 comprises 15 residues. Per the germline V gene, CDR1 is MNHNS and CDR2 is SASEGT.

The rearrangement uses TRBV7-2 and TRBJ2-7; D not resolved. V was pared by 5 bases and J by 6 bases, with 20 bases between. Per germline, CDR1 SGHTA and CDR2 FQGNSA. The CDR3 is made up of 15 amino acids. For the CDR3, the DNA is TGTGCCAGCAGCCCCGGAGACCGTGGATTTATCGAGCAGTACTTC. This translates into CASSPGDRGFIEQYF.

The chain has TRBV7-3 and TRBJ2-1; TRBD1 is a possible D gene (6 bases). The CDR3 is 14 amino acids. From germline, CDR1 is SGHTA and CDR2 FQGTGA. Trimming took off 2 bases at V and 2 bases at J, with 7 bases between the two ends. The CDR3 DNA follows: TGTGCCAGCAGCTTAGCAGGGGCCTACAATGAGCAGTTCTTC. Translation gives CASSLAGAYNEQFF.

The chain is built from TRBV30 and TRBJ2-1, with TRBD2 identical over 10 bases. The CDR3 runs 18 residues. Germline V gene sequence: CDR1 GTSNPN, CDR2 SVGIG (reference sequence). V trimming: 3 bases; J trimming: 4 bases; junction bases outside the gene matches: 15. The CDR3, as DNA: TGTGCCTGGAGGTCAAATCTCGGGGGACTAGCGAGTTACAATGAGCAGTTCTTC. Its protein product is CAWRSNLGGLASYNEQFF.

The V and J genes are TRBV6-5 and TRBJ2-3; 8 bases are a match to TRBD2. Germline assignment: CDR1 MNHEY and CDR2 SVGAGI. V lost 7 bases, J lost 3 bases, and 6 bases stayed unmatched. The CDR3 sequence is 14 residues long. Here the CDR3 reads CASTGGRETDTQYF. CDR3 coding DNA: TGTGCCAGCACGGGAGGGAGAGAGACAGATACGCAGTATTTT.

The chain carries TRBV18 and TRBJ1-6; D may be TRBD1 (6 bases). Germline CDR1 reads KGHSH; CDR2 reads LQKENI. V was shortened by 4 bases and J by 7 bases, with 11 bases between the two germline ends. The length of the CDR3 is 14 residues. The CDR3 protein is CASSLQGRNSPLHF. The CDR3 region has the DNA TGTGCCAGCTCACTACAGGGTAGGAATTCACCCCTCCACTTT.

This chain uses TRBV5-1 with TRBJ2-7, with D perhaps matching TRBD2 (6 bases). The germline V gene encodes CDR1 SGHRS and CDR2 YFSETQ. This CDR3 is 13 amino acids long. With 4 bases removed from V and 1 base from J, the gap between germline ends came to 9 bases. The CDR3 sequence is CASSPGVSYEQYF. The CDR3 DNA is TGCGCCAGCAGCCCGGGAGTTTCCTACGAGCAGTACTTC.

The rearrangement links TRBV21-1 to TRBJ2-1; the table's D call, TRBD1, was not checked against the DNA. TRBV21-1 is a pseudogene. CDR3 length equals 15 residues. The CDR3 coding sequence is TGTGCCAGCAGCAAAGCAGGACAGTTTTACAATGAGCAGTTCTTC. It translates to CASSKAGQFYNEQFF.

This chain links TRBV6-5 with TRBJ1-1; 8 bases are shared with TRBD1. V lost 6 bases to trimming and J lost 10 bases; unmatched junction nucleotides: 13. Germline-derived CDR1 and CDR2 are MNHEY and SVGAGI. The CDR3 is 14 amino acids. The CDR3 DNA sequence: TGTGCCAGCAGCCGAGACACAGGGGGACGAGGAGCTTTCTTT. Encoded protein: CASSRDTGGRGAFF.

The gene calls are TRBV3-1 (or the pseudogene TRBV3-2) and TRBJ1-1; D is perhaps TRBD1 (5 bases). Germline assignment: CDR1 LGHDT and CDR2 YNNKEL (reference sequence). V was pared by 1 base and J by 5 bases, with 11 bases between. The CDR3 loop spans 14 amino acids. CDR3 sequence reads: CASSQGGGRTEAFF. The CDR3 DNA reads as TGTGCCAGCAGCCAAGGGGGGGGACGGACTGAAGCTTTCTTT.

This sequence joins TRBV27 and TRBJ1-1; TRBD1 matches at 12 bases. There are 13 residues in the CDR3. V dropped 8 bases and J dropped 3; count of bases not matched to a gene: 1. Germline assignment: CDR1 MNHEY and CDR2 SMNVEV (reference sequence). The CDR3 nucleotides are TGTGCCAGCTGGGACAGGGGGCACACTGAAGCTTTCTTT. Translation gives CASWDRGHTEAFF.

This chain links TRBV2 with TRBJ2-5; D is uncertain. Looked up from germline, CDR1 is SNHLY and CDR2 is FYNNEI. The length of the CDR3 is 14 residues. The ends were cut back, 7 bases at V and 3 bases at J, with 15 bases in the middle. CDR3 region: CASTSPLVEETQYF. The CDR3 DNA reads TGTGCCAGCACAAGCCCGCTGGTTGAAGAGACCCAGTACTTC.

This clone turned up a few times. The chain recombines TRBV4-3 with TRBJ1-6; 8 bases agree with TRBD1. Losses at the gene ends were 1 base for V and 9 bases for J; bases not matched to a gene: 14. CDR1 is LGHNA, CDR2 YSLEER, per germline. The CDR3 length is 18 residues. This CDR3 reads CASSQGLRGGQGRSPLHF. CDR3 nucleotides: TGCGCCAGCAGCCAAGGGTTGAGGGGTGGACAGGGCCGTTCACCCCTCCACTTT.

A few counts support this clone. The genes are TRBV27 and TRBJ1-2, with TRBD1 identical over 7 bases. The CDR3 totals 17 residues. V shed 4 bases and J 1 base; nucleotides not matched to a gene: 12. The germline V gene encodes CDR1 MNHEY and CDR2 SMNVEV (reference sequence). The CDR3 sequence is CASSSRQGSSLNYGYTF. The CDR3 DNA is TGTGCCAGCAGTTCCCGACAGGGCTCGTCCCTTAACTATGGCTACACCTTC.

The CDR3 coding sequence is TGTGCCAGCAGCCCTCGGGCGGGAGTAGAGAGTTACGAGCAGTACTTC. Its protein product is CASSPRAGVESYEQYF. This rearrangement joins TRBV7-2 to TRBJ2-7; 7 bases are a match to TRBD2. This CDR3 has 16 residues. Trimming removed 5 bases from V and 4 bases from J; junction bases left unmatched: 14. Germline CDR1 and CDR2: SGHTA and FQGNSA.

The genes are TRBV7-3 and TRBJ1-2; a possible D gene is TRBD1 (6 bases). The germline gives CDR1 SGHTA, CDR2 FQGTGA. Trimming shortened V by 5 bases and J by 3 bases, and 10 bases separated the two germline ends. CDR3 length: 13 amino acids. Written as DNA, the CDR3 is TGTGCCAGCAGCCCAAACAGGGACTATGGCTACACCTTC. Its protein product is CASSPNRDYGYTF.